One T cell receptor beta chain is described in this entry. Its specificity is unknown. This sample is part of a study of CXCR3-negative and CXCR3-positive naive CD8 T cells. In germline, CDR1 is LGHNA, CDR2 YSLEER. This CDR3 region has 16 residues. Overall study findings and caveats: Relative to CXCR3-negative naive cells, CXCR3-positive naive cells had more hydrophobic TRB CDR3s. In cryopreserved cells, CXCR3 expression partially decreased, and fresh PBMCs were used in most assays.

The authors prepared UMI-labeled TRB cDNA libraries by 5' RACE. TCRdb re-called the 5' RACE reads and catalogs CDR3 proteins one per entry, DNA excluded. Recorded for this sample: about 89,000 distinct CDR3 sequences. This TCR was recovered from a human donor in good health. Some clones in this sample may be carry-over from other donors' samples. Sequencing input: naive CXCR3+ CD8+ T cells from blood. Subset: CD45RO-CCR7+CD27+CD95- naive CD8+ T cells expressing CXCR3 (TNR3+). The J gene is TRBJ2-3, the V gene TRBV4-3; TCRdb selects TRBD1, and the lack of DNA leaves this call unchecked. CDR3 sequence: CASSPQPGTGTDTQYF.